This TCR beta chain was documented in a study of blood T cell repertoires in COVID-19. Study in general: Samples taken during acute and convalescent COVID-19 were collected in the United States, Italy and Spain. T cells, B-cell-depleted T cells, or PBMCs supplied cDNA or gDNA.

This CDR3 has 14 residues. V was cut by 2 bases and J by 10 bases, with 14 bases left in between. From germline, CDR1 is SGHDN and CDR2 FVKESK. In the original processing: Cell counts per sample came from amplifying reference gene primers. Method: immunoSEQ multiplex PCR; TCRdb's copy keeps in-frame clones and lacks some. V and J calls and clone size are those listed in that table; D and trimming were worked out from the DNA. The data contain 150,000 to 250,000 clones, approximately 82% of them seen just once; the ten biggest clones take up about 6.9%. This clone appeared once. Sequenced material: peripheral blood. The rearrangement joins TRBV14 to TRBJ1-4; D possibly corresponds to TRBD1 (6 bases). This TCR was sampled from a human donor with acute or convalescent COVID-19. The donor label of this sample is uncertain. The CDR3 DNA is TGTGCCAGCAGCCAATCAGGGGACGGCGCAAAACTGTTTTTT. Amino acids: CASSQSGDGAKLFF. The complete variable domain, with remaining parts taken from reference TRBV14 and TRBJ1-4, reads EAGVTQFPSHSVIEKGQTVTLRCDPISGHDNLYWYRRVMGKEIKFLLHFVKESKQDESGMPNNRFLAERTGGTYSTLKVQPAELEDSGVYFCASSQSGDGAKLFFGSGTQLSVL.